This TCR beta chain was found in a study of T-cell reconstitution after alpha-beta-depleted transplantation in children. As to this clonotype: What it recognizes is unknown. A much larger clone is a single base away; this may be a read error.

CDR1 is SGDLS and CDR2 is YYNGEE in the germline V gene. Unmatched junction bases numbered 19, after V lost 4 bases and J lost 7 bases. CDR3 length equals 17 residues. Molecular barcoding with unique molecular identifiers was used for the TCRbeta library. Each CDR3 protein is one row after TCRdb ran MiXCR on the PCR reads. This table has 200,000 to 250,000 distinct CDR3 sequences, under 9.5% appearing once. Study findings and constraints: Several patients had high TCRbeta diversity at day 60; it came from surviving recipient T cells and thymic progenitors. The main origin of T-cell counts and diversity one year after transplant was newly produced T cells.

J is TRBJ2-5 and V is TRBV9, with 7 bases identical to TRBD2. The clonotype originates from a male patient aged 10 to 17 who had a stem cell transplant for acute lymphoblastic leukemia, so the T cells may come from the graft donor. The sample was PBMCs, mostly from graft donor cells, taken 180 days after TCRalphabeta/CD19-depleted stem cell transplant. CDR3 DNA: TGTGCCAGCAGCTCTACTGCGACTAGCTTGGAGGGCGGGACCCAGTACTTC. This gives the protein CASSSTATSLEGGTQYF.